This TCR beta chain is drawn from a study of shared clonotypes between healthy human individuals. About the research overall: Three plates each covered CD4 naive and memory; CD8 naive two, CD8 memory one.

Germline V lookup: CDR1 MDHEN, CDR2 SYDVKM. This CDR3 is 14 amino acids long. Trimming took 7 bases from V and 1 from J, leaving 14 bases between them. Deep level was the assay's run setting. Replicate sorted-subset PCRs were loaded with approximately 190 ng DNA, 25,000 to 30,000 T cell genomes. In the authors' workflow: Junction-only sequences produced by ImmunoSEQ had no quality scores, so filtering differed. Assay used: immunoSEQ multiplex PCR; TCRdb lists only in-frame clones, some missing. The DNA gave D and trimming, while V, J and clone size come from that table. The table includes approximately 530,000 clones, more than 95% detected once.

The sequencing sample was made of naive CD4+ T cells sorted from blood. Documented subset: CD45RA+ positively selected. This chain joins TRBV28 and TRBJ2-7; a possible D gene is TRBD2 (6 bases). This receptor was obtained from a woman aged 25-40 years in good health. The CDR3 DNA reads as TGTGCCAGCACCGGGGGAGGCGGGTCCTACGAGCAGTACTTC. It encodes CASTGGGGSYEQYF.